The next 10 T cell receptor beta chains were all read from a single sample in a study of CD8+ T cells in alopecia areata. RNA extraction and reverse transcription yielded cDNA as sequencing template. Assay used: immunoSEQ multiplex PCR; TCRdb lists only in-frame clones, some missing. The sample records some 170,000 clones, less than 75% being singletons. Material: CD8+ T cells sorted from blood, obtained at week 0. These receptor sequences come from a human donor with alopecia areata.

V is TRBV19 and J is TRBJ1-1; 8 nucleotides match TRBD1. The CDR3 totals 12 residues. V shed 6 bases, J shed 7 bases, and the junction held 4 bases outside the gene matches. In germline, CDR1 is LNHDA, CDR2 SQIVND (reference sequence). The CDR3 reads CASRTGVVEAFF. The CDR3 DNA reads as TGTGCCAGTAGGACAGGGGTTGTTGAAGCTTTCTTT.

The V call is TRBV14, the J call TRBJ2-5, with TRBD2 matching 9 bases. Germline V gene sequence: CDR1 SGHDN, CDR2 FVKESK. The CDR3 is made up of 16 amino acids. V gave up 4 bases and J gave up 5 bases; unmatched junction bases: 11. The CDR3, as DNA: TGTGCCAGCAGCCCCCCGGGACTAGCTGTGGGGGAGACCCAGTACTTC. Protein sequence: CASSPPGLAVGETQYF.

There are a few counts of this clone. The rearrangement joins TRBV4-2 to TRBJ2-3; 10 positions match TRBD2. The J segment lost 5 bases and the V segment lost 0 bases, leaving 14 bases of the junction unmatched. The CDR3 is 19 amino acids. Germline CDR1 and CDR2: LGHNA and YNFKEQ. The CDR3 DNA reads TGTGCCAGCAGCCAAGATTTGGGACTAGCGTTATACGTCGTAGATACGCAGTATTTT. Its protein product is CASSQDLGLALYVVDTQYF.

This clone was counted between two and nine times. This chain connects TRBV29-1 to TRBJ1-2; D gene ambiguous. Germline loops: CDR1 SQVTM, CDR2 ANQGSEA. The CDR3 totals 14 residues. The germline V and J ends were trimmed by 3 bases and 2 bases, with 13 bases remaining between them. CDR3 in amino acids: CSVEIASENYGYTF. The CDR3 DNA is TGCAGCGTTGAGATCGCTTCCGAGAACTATGGCTACACCTTC. The full variable domain, in which reference TRBV29-1 and TRBJ1-2 provide the parts outside the CDR3, is SAVISQKPSRDICQRGTSLTIQCQVDSQVTMMFWYRQQPGQSLTLIATANQGSEATYESGFVIDKFPISRPNLTFSTLTVSNMSPEDSSIYLCSVEIASENYGYTFGSGTRLTVV.

V usage is TRBV7-9 and J usage is TRBJ2-7; D gene unclear. From germline, CDR1 is SEHNR and CDR2 FQNEAQ (reference sequence). The CDR3 runs 14 residues. V dropped 10 bases and J dropped 7 bases, with 23 bases sitting between them. CDR3 protein: CAIRTSGDVREQYF. CDR3 nucleotides: TGTGCCATCAGGACCTCAGGTGACGTTAGGGAGCAGTACTTC.

On this clone itself: Other DNA sequences in this specimen translate into the identical CDR3. V usage is TRBV5-1 and J usage is TRBJ2-1; TRBD1 is a possible D gene (6 bases). Germline V gene data show CDR1 as SGHRS and CDR2 as YFSETQ. CDR3 length equals 13 residues. Trimming removed 4 bases at V and 4 bases at J, with 9 bases between. Here the CDR3 reads CASSLTGYNEQFF. CDR3 in DNA: TGCGCCAGCAGCCTTACAGGGTACAATGAGCAGTTCTTC.

The chain combines TRBV13 with TRBJ1-5; no clear D gene. Germline assignment: CDR1 PRHDT and CDR2 FYEKMQ (reference sequence). This CDR3 comprises 12 residues. V was cut by 0 bases and J by 6 bases, with 3 bases left in between. As DNA, the CDR3 is TGTGCCAGCAGCTTAGGCCCTCAGCCCCAGCATTTT. This codes for CASSLGPQPQHF.

The genes are TRBV29-1 and TRBJ2-3; tentatively, D is TRBD2 (6 bases). Germline values: CDR1 SQVTM, CDR2 ANQGSEA. V was cut by 5 bases and J by 6 bases, with 12 bases left in between. CDR3 length equals 12 residues. CDR3 loop: CSVPTSLDTQYF. Here the CDR3 DNA reads TGCAGCGTTCCAACTAGCCTGGATACGCAGTATTTT.

The rearrangement uses TRBV13 and TRBJ1-1; no firm D call. The germline V gene has CDR1 PRHDT and CDR2 FYEKMQ (reference sequence). Trimming cost V 1 base and J 7 bases, with 10 bases left between them. This CDR3 region has 13 residues. The CDR3 coding sequence is TGTGCCAGCAGCTTAGAACCCGGTGATGAAGCTTTCTTT. This translates into CASSLEPGDEAFF.

V gene TRBV4-1 combines with J gene TRBJ2-3, with D perhaps matching TRBD1 or TRBD2 (5 bases each). CDR1 and CDR2 from the germline V gene are MGHRA and YSYEKL. This CDR3 has 17 amino acids. Trimming removed 0 bases at V and 4 bases at J, with 17 bases between. For the CDR3, the DNA is TGCGCCAGCAGCCAAGATGGGGGTCTCCGCGCGGCAGATACGCAGTATTTT. Translated: CASSQDGGLRAADTQYF.